This T cell receptor beta chain was recovered during a study of shared clonotypes between healthy human individuals (dated by TCRdb to the early 2020s). Looking at the study overall: The cohort included three men and a couple of women between 18 and 49 years of age. Libraries were prepared and TCR repertoires were sequenced by different laboratories using diverse techniques, in order to increase sequencing depth and limit assay-specific biases. Between about 0.94 and 10 billion PBMCs per donor were obtained by leukapheresis. To estimate repertoire size and how much clonotype sharing occurs between individuals, the study deeply sequenced the blood TCR repertoires of several healthy adults. Per donor, three plates each were used for CD4 naive and CD4 memory, two for CD8 naive, and one for CD8 memory.

Broader findings and caveats from the paper: Even with the large sequencing depth, rarefaction of the sorted-subset datasets indicated that sequencing was incomplete. Pairwise subsampling led to the expectation that sequencing depth would affect the degree of clonotype sharing among donors. Because the study included a small number of donors, the genetic and exposure-history diversity represented was limited. Sharing across several donors was observed for approximately 4.6% of naive CD4, 3% to 3.5% of naive CD8, 2% to 2.5% of memory CD4, and around 0.44% of memory CD8 clonotypes. Compared with non-shared clonotypes, clonotypes shared by all four sorted-subset donors had higher generation probabilities. Estimated clonotype richness was generally larger for naive than for memory subsets. Sampling was limited to blood, and TCR repertoires in tissue likely differ from TCR repertoires in blood.

TCR CDR3 regions were amplified from genomic DNA by multiplex PCR using the deep immunoSEQ assay. Extracted genomic DNA from each cell subset was spread evenly across all wells of several immunoSEQ 96-well plates, with each plate serving as a replicate. For sorted subsets, 200 to 250 ng genomic DNA, equal to 30,000 or so T cell genomes, was loaded into each replicate PCR. The purified libraries were quantified using a Qubit 3.0 fluorometer, sized with a Bioanalyzer 2100, and then quantified again using the KAPA Library Quantification kit. Every immunoSEQ 96-well plate was sequenced on a dedicated single-read 150-cycle Illumina NextSeq 550 flow cell. The study's processing was this. The immunoSEQ output contained only junctional sequences without quality scores, so filtering could not match that applied to full-length reads. To assign V/J genes and CDR3, sequences were annotated using PyIR, a Python wrapper for IgBLAST v1.9, with IMGT germline references. Reads were filtered out if the reads had weak V/J assignments (E-value above 1e-6), no CDR3, stop codons, out-of-frame junctions, or ambiguous translated residues. V3J clonotypes were defined by identical inferred V gene, J gene, and CDR3 amino acid sequence. Percentage overlap between repertoires was calculated by dividing the number of shared unique clonotypes by the size of the smaller repertoire. Three approaches were used to assess repertoire richness: RTK rarefaction, the Chao1 estimator, and Recon v2.1 estimates of unobserved clonotypes. OLGA was used to compute generation probabilities for all TCRbeta clonotypes that the gDNA method yielded from a few donors. Not all clones reach the TCRdb copy of this immuneACCESS table, which keeps in-frame sequences only. Checked studies attribute under half of the gap to unresolved V genes and leave the rest unexplained. The V and J calls and clone size come from that table; D and trimming were worked out from the DNA. For this sample the table gives 2 million to 2.5 million clones, of which approximately 93% were detected only once. Clones ranked in the top ten supply about 0.41% of the sample.

The donors were healthy, HIV-negative adults who had no recently reported acute infections or vaccinations. Only Caucasian adults living in Nashville, Tennessee, USA were represented among the donors. CD4+ T cells were enriched through magnetic negative selection, after which naive cells were positively selected on CD45RA and the remaining negative fraction served as the memory subset. After blood collection by leukapheresis, PBMCs were isolated using Ficoll-Histopaque density gradient centrifugation and then cryopreserved in the vapor phase of liquid nitrogen. Analytical flow cytometry was used to check the purity and quantity of every magnetically sorted T cell population. Genomic DNA was isolated from every sorted fraction and measured by UV absorbance on a Nanodrop 2000c. This clone was seen a few times. Its antigen remains unidentified. No base-level quality is on record; no much larger clone is a single base apart.

V drops 1 base and J drops 8 bases, leaving 18 bases in between. CDR1 and CDR2, looked up from the germline V gene, are SGDLS and YYNGEE. The CDR3, from cysteine to phenylalanine, totals 15 residues. The sequence is cut down to CDR3 DNA, 45 bases in frame from base 1. The chain uses TRBV9 and TRBJ1-2; possibly the D gene is TRBD1, per 5 matching bases. Specimen: naive CD4+ T cells from PBMCs. This specimen's cell subset or site label, interpreted: CD45RA+ positively selected. The sequence was obtained from a man younger than 30 in good health. Some clones in this sample may be carry-over from other donors' samples. The nucleotides are TGTGCCAGCAGCGTACTAAGTATGCGACAGCCCGGCTACACCTTC. This translates into CASSVLSMRQPGYTF.